A selection of T cell receptor beta chains follows, all from one sample in a study of CD8 T cells in Susac syndrome. TCRdb reprocessed the immunoSEQ multiplex PCR reads with MiXCR, giving one entry per CDR3 protein. The table includes roughly 150,000 distinct CDR3 sequences, less than 95% detected once. Sequenced: CD4+ T cells from PBMCs. All receptors come from a human donor with multiple sclerosis. CDR3s include the opening cysteine and the closing phenylalanine or tryptophan. D genes are given only for firm matches. Expanded clones get a size class; other rows say once, few or many, or leave the size out.

16 | TRBJ2-1 | - | TRBD1 | TRBV14 | CASSLKPGQLGNEQFF | TGTGCCAGCAGCCTAAAACCGGGACAGCTAGGCAATGAGCAGTTCTTC
14 | TRBJ2-5 | - | TRBD1 | TRBV5-1 | CASSSQGARETQYF | TGCGCCAGCAGCTCACAGGGGGCTCGGGAGACCCAGTACTTC
15 | TRBJ2-1 | once | TRBD2 | TRBV9 | CASSVAWGGSGEQFF | TGTGCCAGCAGCGTAGCTTGGGGGGGGAGCGGTGAGCAGTTCTTC
13 | TRBJ1-1 | - | - | TRBV18 | CASSPPSKGEAFF | TGTGCCAGCTCACCACCATCCAAGGGTGAAGCTTTCTTT
15 | TRBJ2-2 | - | TRBD2 | TRBV27 | CASTFLAGGAGELFF | TGTGCCAGCACCTTTCTAGCGGGAGGCGCTGGGGAGCTGTTTTTT
14 | TRBJ2-1 | - | - | TRBV25-1 | CASSEGGKGDEQFF | TGTGCCAGCAGTGAAGGGGGGAAGGGAGATGAGCAGTTCTTC
15 | TRBJ2-2 | - | TRBD1 | TRBV29-1 | CSVGDQGALTGELFF | TGCAGCGTTGGGGATCAGGGGGCGCTTACCGGGGAGCTGTTTTTT
14 | TRBJ2-7 | - | - | TRBV12-3/TRBV12-4 | CASSLGGATLEQYF | TGTGCCAGCAGCCTCGGAGGGGCCACCCTCGAGCAGTACTTC
16 | TRBJ2-5 | - | TRBD1 | TRBV24-1 | CATSDPPGQGQETQYF | TGTGCCACCAGTGATCCTCCGGGACAGGGCCAAGAGACCCAGTACTTC
13 | TRBJ2-7 | - | - | TRBV2 | CASGIAITYEQYF | TGTGCCAGCGGTATAGCGATTACCTACGAGCAGTACTTC
16 | TRBJ1-3 | - | - | TRBV10-3 | CAIRDTKESSGNTIYF | TGTGCCATCAGGGACACCAAGGAGAGCTCTGGAAACACCATATATTTT
12 | TRBJ1-4 | once | - | TRBV7-9 | CASAAAREKLFF | TGTGCCAGCGCTGCGGCCAGAGAAAAACTGTTTTTT
17 | TRBJ2-6 | - | TRBD1 | TRBV4-1 | CASSQGQGSSGANVLTF | TGCGCCAGCAGCCAGGGACAGGGATCCTCTGGGGCCAACGTCCTGACTTTC
17 | TRBJ2-5 | - | TRBD1 | TRBV5-1 | CASSPVPGQGAGETQYF | TGCGCCAGCAGCCCAGTACCGGGACAGGGGGCTGGTGAGACCCAGTACTTC
12 | TRBJ1-4 | - | - | TRBV6-2/TRBV6-3 | CASSPDDVKLFF | TGTGCCAGCAGTCCCGACGATGTTAAACTGTTTTTT
15 | TRBJ2-2 | few | - | TRBV15 | CATSYVTGSTGELFF | TGTGCCACCAGCTACGTGACAGGATCCACCGGGGAGCTGTTTTTT
14 | TRBJ2-2 | - | TRBD2 | TRBV2 | CASSLAPHTGELFF | TGTGCCAGTTCACTAGCGCCGCACACCGGGGAGCTGTTTTTT
14 | TRBJ2-1 | - | - | TRBV29-1 | CSVDVGNSYNEQFF | TGCAGCGTTGACGTGGGAAACTCCTACAATGAGCAGTTCTTC
13 | TRBJ2-5 | - | - | TRBV7-2 | CATSRDPRETQYF | TGTGCTACTAGCAGGGACCCTCGGGAGACCCAGTACTTC
17 | TRBJ2-7 | - | - | TRBV2 | CASRDLETEGVSYEQYF | TGTGCCAGCCGCGATTTGGAGACGGAGGGCGTCTCCTACGAGCAGTACTTC
15 | TRBJ2-7 | - | TRBD2 | TRBV29-1 | CSVEVPGLAGYEQYF | TGCAGCGTTGAAGTTCCGGGACTAGCCGGGTACGAGCAGTACTTC
16 | TRBJ2-2 | once | - | TRBV12-3/TRBV12-4 | CASSPTRQANTGELFF | TGTGCCAGCAGCCCTACCCGCCAGGCGAACACCGGGGAGCTGTTTTTT
13 | TRBJ2-5 | once | - | TRBV2 | CASDYSGVETQYF | TGTGCCAGCGACTACTCAGGGGTAGAGACCCAGTACTTC
18 | TRBJ2-1 | - | TRBD2 | TRBV30 | CAWRGLAGTLRGYNEQFF | TGTGCCTGGAGGGGACTAGCGGGAACACTCCGGGGGTACAATGAGCAGTTCTTC
16 | TRBJ2-6 | few | - | TRBV28 | CASSLTGLSGANVLTF | TGTGCCAGCAGTTTGACGGGGCTCTCTGGGGCCAACGTCCTGACTTTC
13 | TRBJ1-4 | - | - | TRBV20-1 | CSAARAGGEKLFF | TGCAGTGCAGCAAGAGCCGGAGGGGAAAAACTGTTTTTT
13 | TRBJ1-1 | - | - | TRBV6-2/TRBV6-3 | CASTGRMNTEAFF | TGTGCCAGCACTGGACGCATGAACACTGAAGCTTTCTTT
14 | TRBJ1-4 | - | - | TRBV5-1 | CASSVGNGGEKLFF | TGCGCCAGCAGCGTCGGGAATGGTGGAGAAAAACTGTTTTTT
15 | TRBJ1-4 | - | - | TRBV12-3/TRBV12-4 | CASSLGPQGWEKLFF | TGTGCCAGCAGTTTGGGTCCCCAGGGGTGGGAAAAACTGTTTTTT
14 | TRBJ2-3 | - | TRBD2 | TRBV7-6 | CASSRGLARATQYF | TGTGCCAGCAGCAGGGGACTAGCGAGAGCCACGCAGTATTTT
18 | TRBJ2-1 | - | TRBD2 | TRBV6-1 | CASRGDSGRSESLGEQFF | TGTGCCAGCAGAGGGGATAGCGGGAGATCGGAATCGTTGGGTGAGCAGTTCTTC
14 | TRBJ1-1 | - | - | TRBV3-1 | CASSQPGGSTEAFF | TGTGCCAGCAGCCAACCGGGGGGGAGCACTGAAGCTTTCTTT
13 | TRBJ1-1 | - | TRBD1 | TRBV30 | CAWSVSGGSEAFF | TGTGCCTGGAGTGTTTCAGGGGGGAGTGAAGCTTTCTTT
11 | TRBJ1-1 | - | - | TRBV20-1 | CSAKLRTEAFF | TGCAGTGCTAAGTTGAGGACTGAAGCTTTCTTT
15 | TRBJ2-2 | - | TRBD1 | TRBV7-9 | CASTSDRGNTGELFF | TGTGCCAGCACCTCAGACAGGGGGAACACCGGGGAGCTGTTTTTT
16 | TRBJ1-5 | - | TRBD1 | TRBV6-2/TRBV6-3 | CASSFLGTGGNQPQHF | TGTGCCAGCAGTTTCCTCGGGACAGGGGGCAATCAGCCCCAGCATTTT
13 | TRBJ2-7 | - | - | TRBV12-3/TRBV12-4 | CASSFDRRDVQYF | TGTGCCAGCAGTTTTGACAGGAGGGACGTGCAGTACTTC
12 | TRBJ1-2 | - | - | TRBV10-3 | CAISESNYGYTF | TGTGCCATCAGTGAGAGTAACTATGGCTACACCTTC
14 | TRBJ1-2 | - | - | TRBV5-1 | CASSSGIQGTGYTF | TGCGCCAGCAGCTCCGGGATCCAGGGTACCGGCTACACCTTC
12 | TRBJ1-2 | - | - | TRBV30 | CALEGTNYGYTF | TGTGCCCTGGAGGGAACGAACTATGGCTACACCTTC
12 | TRBJ2-3 | - | - | TRBV7-2 | CASSWAADTQYF | TGTGCCAGCAGCTGGGCAGCAGATACGCAGTATTTT
16 | TRBJ2-7 | - | - | TRBV7-9 | CASSPGGPGSLYEQYF | TGTGCCAGCAGCCCAGGAGGGCCGGGGAGCCTCTACGAGCAGTACTTC
13 | TRBJ2-7 | - | TRBD1 | TRBV6-5 | CASRPTGPTEQYF | TGTGCCAGCAGACCGACAGGGCCGACCGAGCAGTACTTC
16 | TRBJ1-4 | - | - | TRBV24-1 | CATSDSGRGLNEKLFF | TGTGCCACCAGTGATTCCGGCCGGGGGCTGAATGAAAAACTGTTTTTT
13 | TRBJ2-5 | - | - | TRBV4-1 | CASSRTGPETQYF | TGCGCCAGCAGCCGAACAGGGCCAGAGACCCAGTACTTC
12 | TRBJ2-5 | - | - | TRBV7-2 | CASSLSVETQYF | TGTGCCAGCAGCTTGTCGGTGGAGACCCAGTACTTC
17 | TRBJ2-3 | - | TRBD2 | TRBV7-9 | CASSLDLAGGLSDTQYF | TGTGCCAGCAGCTTAGATCTAGCGGGAGGGCTCTCAGATACGCAGTATTTT
16 | TRBJ2-4 | - | - | TRBV7-2 | CASSLAGGSVKNIQYF | TGTGCCAGCAGCTTAGCGGGGGGCTCTGTCAAAAACATTCAGTACTTC
18 | TRBJ2-3 | - | TRBD2 | TRBV27 | CASRSPSFSGSSTDTQYF | TGTGCCAGCAGATCCCCCTCCTTTAGCGGGAGCAGCACAGATACGCAGTATTTT